This TCR beta chain derives from a study of blood T cells in healthy people across ages. Study-wide results and caveats: TCR beta diversity per million T cells fell roughly linearly with age.

A sample-barcoded 5' primer and a J-beta primer mix were used in a second PCR of roughly 7 to 12 cycles. Every single cDNA molecule received a tag from a template-switch adaptor with 12 random nucleotides. TCRdb reanalysed the 5' RACE reads using MiXCR and keeps one entry per CDR3 protein. The sample lists hundreds of thousands of distinct CDR3 sequences, around 42% occurring once. As concerns this clonotype: Its antigen is currently unknown.

Russia was home to the donors, healthy Caucasian individuals aged roughly 6 to 90. This clonotype was obtained from a man aged 60 to 69 in good health. The specimen sequenced was blood.

The CDR3: CAWRAGGRNYGYTF. The CDR3 DNA reads as TGTGCCTGGAGGGCAGGGGGCCGGAACTATGGCTACACCTTC. The V call is TRBV30, the J call TRBJ1-2, with TRBD1 matching over 8 bases. Germline values: CDR1 GTSNPN, CDR2 SVGIG (reference sequence). The CDR3 has 14 residues. V dropped 3 bases and J dropped 2; count of bases not matched to a gene: 5.